The 26 T cell receptor beta chains below all came from one sample that was sequenced in a study of T cell clonality in common variable immunodeficiency. Sequencing used immunoSEQ multiplex PCR; TCRdb keeps in-frame clones, though not all of them. The data list tens of thousands of clones, none observed once; about 1.7% falls to the top ten. The sample was peripheral blood mononuclear cells. The receptors here all came from a person between 18 and 75 years old in good health.

This clone was seen many times. The CDR3 extends 3 residues past the end of the read, so its final part is completed from the germline J gene. This sequence joins TRBV4-2 and TRBJ2-3; 8 positions match TRBD2. V lost 4 bases to trimming and J lost 2 bases; unmatched junction nucleotides: 14. The CDR3 has 18 residues. The V gene's germline CDR1 is LGHNA and CDR2 YNFKEQ. CDR3 loop: CASSPRLAGTRNTDTQYF. The covered CDR3 bases are TGTGCCAGCAGCCCCCGCCTAGCCGGGACTAGAAACACAGATACG.

This clone has a count of ten or more. The CDR3 end lies 3 residues beyond the end of the read and is filled in from the germline J gene. This sequence joins TRBV30 and TRBJ1-2, with D unclear. Germline V gene data show CDR1 as GTSNPN and CDR2 as SVGIG (reference sequence). V was trimmed by 2 bases and J by 4 bases, leaving 8 bases between them. The CDR3 spans 12 residues. The CDR3 spells CAWSHTSYGYTF. The CDR3 bases that were read are TGTGCCTGGAGTCACACCAGCTATGGC.

Ten or more counts support this clone. Coverage ceases 3 residues before the CDR3 finishes, and the germline J gene fills in the end. This chain uses TRBV19 with TRBJ2-2, with 12 bases that match TRBD1. Germline V CDR1 and CDR2: LNHDA, SQIVND (reference sequence). J lost 0 bases, V lost 7 bases, and 6 bases had no gene match. The CDR3 loop spans 17 amino acids. CDR3 loop: CASTPGQGAANTGELFF. Incomplete CDR3 DNA: TGTGCCAGTACCCCGGGACAGGGGGCGGCGAACACCGGGGAG. Combining the CDR3 with reference TRBV19 and TRBJ2-2 gives the whole variable domain DGGITQSPKYLFRKEGQNVTLSCEQNLNHDAMYWYRQDPGQGLRLIYYSQIVNDFQKGDIAEGYSVSREKKESFPLTVTSAQKNPTAFYLCASTPGQGAANTGELFFGEGSRLTVL.

This clone was seen many times. The read terminates 3 residues before the CDR3 end, so the remaining end is supplied by the germline J gene. The V gene is TRBV5-1, the J gene TRBJ2-1, with TRBD1 as a possible D gene (6 bases). Germline CDR1 is SGHRS and CDR2 is YFSETQ. The CDR3 extends over 15 amino acids. V was shortened by 0 bases and J by 7 bases, with 14 bases between the two germline ends. The CDR3 DNA, read in part, is TGCGCCAGCAGCTTGGCGCCAGGGGTAAGGAATGAG. This gives the protein CASSLAPGVRNE. The entire CDR3 protein is CASSLAPGVRNEQFF. Drawing the rest from reference TRBV5-1 and TRBJ2-1, the complete variable domain is KAGVTQTPRYLIKTRGQQVTLSCSPISGHRSVSWYQQTPGQGLQFLFEYFSETQRNKGNFPGRFSGRQFSNSRSEMNVSTLELGDSALYLCASSLAPGVRNEQFFGPGTRLTVL.

The table lists this clone with many counts. The CDR3 end is not reached by the read, which stops 3 residues before it; the germline J gene fills it in. J is TRBJ2-7 and V is TRBV20-1; 7 nucleotides agree with TRBD2. CDR1 DFQATT and CDR2 SNEGSKA come from the germline V gene (reference sequence). With 4 bases clipped from V and 0 bases from J, the junction kept 0 bases outside the gene matches. This CDR3 region has 12 residues. The sequenced CDR3 bases are TGCAGTGCTACTAGCGGCTCCTACGAG. This codes for CSATSGSYE. The CDR3 as a whole reads CSATSGSYEQYF.

Comment on this clone: The missing CDR3 end, 3 residues past where the read stops, is filled in from the germline J gene. The chain links TRBV7-2 to TRBJ1-1; D might be TRBD1 (5 bases). This CDR3 region has 15 residues. Germline V gene data show CDR1 as SGHTA and CDR2 as FQGNSA. CDR3 region: CASSLGGRVQETAFF. The sequenced part of the CDR3 DNA is TGTGCCAGCAGCTTAGGCGGCAGGGTTCAAGAGACC.

In the case of this clone: Coverage ceases 3 residues before the CDR3 finishes, and the germline J gene fills in the end. The chain links TRBV7-9 to TRBJ2-3; D gene ambiguous. The germline V gene has CDR1 SEHNR and CDR2 FQNEAQ (reference sequence). This CDR3 has 15 residues. CDR3 protein: CASSQPLQSQETQYF. The CDR3 bases that were read are TGTGCCAGCAGCCAACCTCTACAGTCCCAAGAGACG. The full variable domain, with the rest looked up from reference TRBV7-9 and TRBJ2-3, is DTGVSQNPRHKITKRGQNVTFRCDPISEHNRLYWYRQTLGQGPEFLTYFQNEAQLEKSRLLSDRFSAERPKGSFSTLEIQRTEQGDSAMYLCASSQPLQSQETQYFGPGTRLTVL.

This clone was seen only a few times. The read comes to an end 3 residues before the CDR3 does, leaving the germline J gene to fill in the end. The chain uses TRBV4-2 and TRBJ2-7; D is perhaps TRBD1 (8 bases). V lost 2 bases, J lost 5 bases, and 16 bases lay in between. Per germline, CDR1 LGHNA and CDR2 YNFKEQ. The CDR3 consists of 15 residues. This CDR3 is CASSQIQGGIDEQYF. Partial CDR3 DNA: TGTGCCAGCAGCCAAATACAGGGGGGGATTGACGAG.

There are many counts of this clone. Read coverage stops 3 residues before the CDR3 terminus; the germline J gene supplies the remainder. The rearrangement links TRBV7-2 to TRBJ2-3; TRBD2 matches at 9 bases. The CDR3 totals 15 residues. Germline V gene lookup returns CDR1 SGHTA and CDR2 FQGNSA. The V segment lost 5 bases and the J segment 5 bases; nucleotides outside the gene matches: 8. CDR3 DNA (partial): TGTGCCAGCAGCCCAGCGGGGGGAATCTTAGATACG. It codes for CASSPAGGILDT. From start to end, the CDR3 is CASSPAGGILDTQYF. The variable domain in full, with the rest retrieved from reference TRBV7-2 and TRBJ2-3, is GAGVSQSPSNKVTEKGKDVELRCDPISGHTALYWYRQSLGQGLEFLIYFQGNSAPDKSGLPSDRFSAERTGGSVSTLTIQRTQQEDSAVYLCASSPAGGILDTQYFGPGTRLTVL.

Ten or more counts support this clone. The read ends 3 residues before the CDR3 terminus; that terminus is restored from the germline J gene. The J gene is TRBJ1-2, the V gene TRBV18; D possibly corresponds to TRBD1 (5 bases). This CDR3 has 15 residues. Germline CDR1 KGHSH, CDR2 LQKENI. V dropped 3 bases and J dropped 4 bases, with 15 bases sitting between them. The CDR3 sequence: CASSPTKDTSYGYTF. CDR3 DNA, as far as it was read: TGTGCCAGCTCACCCACTAAGGACACCTCCTATGGC.

This clone showed up just a few times. The read ends 3 residues before the CDR3 terminus; that terminus is restored from the germline J gene. V is TRBV5-1 and J is TRBJ2-1; D may be TRBD2 (5 bases). The V gene lost 4 bases and the J gene lost 3 bases, with 14 bases spanning the gap. The CDR3 totals 15 residues. The germline CDR1 and CDR2 sequences are SGHRS and YFSETQ. CDR3 bases read: TGCGCCAGCAGCCTGGGAGCGGAGATCTACAATGAG. Its protein product is CASSLGAEIYNE. The full CDR3 sequence reads CASSLGAEIYNEQFF.

In its sample, this clone was seen many times. The DNA ends 3 residues before the CDR3 does, and the rest of the CDR3 is filled in from the germline J gene. This chain uses TRBV29-1 with TRBJ2-3; a weak D match, TRBD1 (5 bases). The CDR3 sequence is 14 residues long. The V and J ends lost 6 bases and 2 bases respectively, with 15 bases between them. Per the germline V gene, CDR1 is SQVTM and CDR2 is ANQGSEA. The sequenced part of the CDR3 DNA is TGCAGCGTCTCCCTTGGCGGACACACAGATACG. This gives the protein CSVSLGGHTDT. The complete CDR3 sequence is CSVSLGGHTDTQYF.

In its sample, this clone was seen many times. The sequence runs out 3 residues before the end of the CDR3; the remainder is reconstructed from the germline J gene. The chain is built from TRBV19 and TRBJ1-1, with 7 bases fitting TRBD1. Germline V gene sequence: CDR1 LNHDA, CDR2 SQIVND (reference sequence). The CDR3 loop spans 14 amino acids. The junction had 5 bases not matched to a gene; V was cut back by 7 bases and J by 0 bases. CDR3 DNA (partial): TGTGCCAGTAAATCGACAGGGATGAACACTGAA. Amino acids: CASKSTGMNTE. The entire CDR3 protein is CASKSTGMNTEAFF.

Concerning this clone: The missing CDR3 end, 3 residues past where the read stops, is filled in from the germline J gene. The gene calls are TRBV11-2 and TRBJ1-1; perhaps TRBD1 as D (6 bases). This CDR3 has 15 amino acids. Trimming removed 0 bases from V and 3 bases from J, with 11 bases in between. Germline CDR1 reads SGHAT; CDR2 reads FQNNGV. CDR3 amino acids: CASSLERGAYTEAFF. The DNA read from the CDR3 is TGTGCCAGCAGCTTAGAGCGGGGGGCGTACACTGAA.

This clone was seen repeatedly, ten times or more. Sequencing ends 3 residues short of the CDR3 end; the germline J gene provides the rest. V usage is TRBV5-1 and J usage is TRBJ1-1; D not certain. Germline loops: CDR1 SGHRS, CDR2 YFSETQ. This CDR3 region has 14 residues. The germline V and J ends were trimmed by 0 bases and 4 bases, with 10 bases remaining between them. The DNA read from the CDR3 is TGCGCCAGCAGCTTGGACCTCCGGGTCACTGAA. It translates to CASSLDLRVTE. The entire CDR3 is CASSLDLRVTEAFF.

This clone has at least ten counts. The read falls 3 residues short of the CDR3 end, and the missing part is taken from the germline J gene. The rearrangement joins TRBV12-3 or TRBV12-4 to TRBJ1-1, with a possible D match to TRBD1 (5 bases). V lost 5 bases, J lost 4 bases, and 8 bases lay in between. This CDR3 region has 12 residues. CDR3 bases read: TGTGCCAGCAGTCTCAGGGCCACTGAA. It codes for CASSLRATE. In full, the CDR3 reads CASSLRATEAFF.

There are many counts of this clone. The read comes to an end 3 residues before the CDR3 does, leaving the germline J gene to fill in the end. V usage is TRBV5-8 and J usage is TRBJ2-1; D remains unclear. Germline V lookup: CDR1 SGHTS, CDR2 YDEGEE. This CDR3 is built from 15 residues. V was cut by 1 base and J by 0 bases, with 8 bases left in between. The CDR3: CASSLSVSSYNEQFF. Partial CDR3 DNA: TGTGCCAGCAGCTTGTCCGTCAGCTCCTACAATGAG.

This clone appeared many times. The read is 3 residues too short to cover the CDR3 end, so that end is filled in from the germline J gene. The chain couples TRBV7-6 to TRBJ2-5; 8 bases are a match to TRBD1. The CDR3 runs to 16 residues. Trimming took 2 bases from V and 4 from J; bases not matched to a gene: 9. In germline, CDR1 is SGHVS, CDR2 FNYEAQ. CDR3 amino acids: CASSLRQGASGETQYF. The sequenced CDR3 bases are TGTGCCAGCAGCTTACGCCAGGGGGCGTCGGGAGAGACC.

The table lists this clone with a few counts. The CDR3 end falls 3 residues outside the read, so it is completed with the germline J gene. The chain has TRBV7-8 and TRBJ1-5; possibly TRBD1 for D (5 bases). Per the germline V gene, CDR1 is SGHVS and CDR2 is FQNEAQ. This CDR3 has 15 residues. V was clipped by 4 bases and J by 6 bases, with 16 bases between them. CDR3 bases read: TGTGCCAGCAGCTGGGCAGGAGGGCAGGGTCAGCCC. Protein sequence: CASSWAGGQGQP. The full CDR3 is CASSWAGGQGQPQHF.

This clone was counted many times. The CDR3 extends 3 residues past the end of the read, so its final part is completed from the germline J gene. The rearrangement joins TRBV19 to TRBJ2-5; D is perhaps TRBD2 (6 bases). This CDR3 is built from 16 residues. Germline V gives CDR1 LNHDA, CDR2 SQIVND (reference sequence). The V gene lost 5 bases and the J gene lost 1 base, with 17 bases spanning the gap. CDR3 amino acids: CASSGGNRHLQETQYF. The part of the CDR3 DNA that was read is TGTGCCAGTAGTGGCGGGAACCGGCACCTCCAAGAGACC.

This clone has at least ten counts. Read coverage stops 3 residues before the CDR3 terminus; the germline J gene supplies the remainder. This rearrangement joins TRBV20-1 to TRBJ1-2; 8 nucleotides line up with TRBD1. The V gene end was trimmed by 5 bases and the J gene end by 4 bases; junction bases not matched to a gene: 9. The CDR3 has 14 amino acids. CDR1 is DFQATT and CDR2 is SNEGSKA in the germline V gene (reference sequence). The DNA read from the CDR3 is TGCAGTGCTCCGACAGGGGAGGTTATCTATGGC. It encodes CSAPTGEVIYG. The CDR3 reads in full as CSAPTGEVIYGYTF.

This clone was recorded at least ten times. The read falls 3 residues short of the CDR3 end, and the missing part is taken from the germline J gene. The chain has TRBV7-8 and TRBJ2-1; 11 bases line up with TRBD2. The CDR3 is 16 amino acids. In germline, CDR1 is SGHVS, CDR2 FQNEAQ. J was trimmed by 8 bases and V by 1 base; bases with no gene match: 7. CDR3 amino acids: CASSLDLAGGFDEQFF. The CDR3 DNA, read in part, is TGTGCCAGCAGCTTAGACCTAGCGGGAGGTTTCGATGAG.

This clone was seen repeatedly, ten times or more. With the read ending 3 residues before the CDR3 end, the germline J gene is used to fill in that end. V usage is TRBV7-6 and J usage is TRBJ2-7; D perhaps matches TRBD2 (5 bases). The V gene lost 5 bases and the J gene lost 6 bases, with 20 bases spanning the gap. The CDR3 is made up of 15 amino acids. CDR1 and CDR2 (germline): SGHVS, FNYEAQ. CDR3 residues: CASSTAGFRGIEQYF. CDR3 DNA (partial): TGTGCCAGCAGCACGGCGGGCTTCCGAGGGATCGAG.

This clone appeared many times. From the germline J gene comes the end of the CDR3, since the read stops 3 residues before it. V gene TRBV19 combines with J gene TRBJ1-6; D is perhaps TRBD1 (6 bases). Germline V gene lookup returns CDR1 LNHDA and CDR2 SQIVND (reference sequence). Deletions cut 7 bases from V and 12 bases from J, with 16 bases between. The CDR3 is 13 amino acids. The covered CDR3 bases are TGTGCCAGTATTGCAGGGGTTATTGGACCC. Translation: CASIAGVIGP. The whole CDR3 reads CASIAGVIGPLHF.

In its sample, this clone was seen many times. The sequence runs out 3 residues before the end of the CDR3; the remainder is reconstructed from the germline J gene. The V gene is TRBV5-5, the J gene TRBJ2-2; 7 nucleotides align to TRBD1. The germline gives CDR1 SGHKS, CDR2 YYEKEE (reference sequence). This CDR3 is built from 14 residues. CDR3 residues: CASSPDRLIEKLFF. CDR3 bases read: TGTGCCAGCAGCCCGGACAGGCTGATTGAAAAG.

Ten or more counts support this clone. The CDR3 is cut off 3 residues early in the read; its end comes from the germline J gene. V gene TRBV5-6 combines with J gene TRBJ2-7, with 7 bases identical to TRBD1. In germline, CDR1 is SGHDT, CDR2 YYEEEE. Trimming took 4 bases from V and 0 from J; bases not matched to a gene: 1. This CDR3 has 13 residues. CDR3 protein: CASSGDSSYEQYF. The DNA read from the CDR3 is TGTGCCAGCAGCGGGGACAGCTCCTACGAG.